Listed below are T cell receptor beta chains from one sample, sequenced in a study of cytomegalovirus exposure and HLA in healthy donors. Sequencing was performed with immunoSEQ multiplex PCR; in TCRdb, only in-frame clones are kept and a portion is missing. The sample has 150,000 to 200,000 clones; about 75% are singletons. Sequenced material: PBMCs. These receptors were taken from a man in his fifties in good health and CMV-seropositive. Each CDR3 is given with its conserved first and last residue. The order of the fields is D gene, J gene, clone size, V gene, CDR3 DNA, CDR3 protein. D genes are given only for firm matches. Expanded clones get a size class; other rows say once, few or many, or leave the size out.

D gene: NA
J gene: TRBJ1-6
clone size: once
V gene: TRBV11-1
CDR3 DNA: TGTGCCAGCAGCCAAAGGGGCCTTAATTCACCCCTCCACTTT
CDR3 protein: CASSQRGLNSPLHF

D gene: TRBD1
J gene: TRBJ1-2
clone size: NA
V gene: TRBV4-1
CDR3 DNA: TGCGCCAGCAGCCCCAACTCAGACAGGGAAGATGGCTACACCTTC
CDR3 protein: CASSPNSDREDGYTF

D gene: TRBD2
J gene: TRBJ2-5
clone size: NA
V gene: TRBV6-1
CDR3 DNA: TGTGCCAGCAGTGATAGGGCGGGAGAAGAGACCCAGTACTTC
CDR3 protein: CASSDRAGEETQYF

D gene: TRBD2
J gene: TRBJ2-5
clone size: NA
V gene: TRBV9
CDR3 DNA: TGTGCCAGCAGCGTAGGAGGTCGGGGGGGCCGGGAGACCCAGTACTTC
CDR3 protein: CASSVGGRGGRETQYF

D gene: NA
J gene: TRBJ1-1
clone size: once
V gene: TRBV27
CDR3 DNA: TGTGCCAGCAGTTCATACAGGGAGAGGAACACTGAAGCTTTCTTT
CDR3 protein: CASSSYRERNTEAFF

D gene: TRBD1
J gene: TRBJ2-5
clone size: NA
V gene: TRBV30
CDR3 DNA: TGTGCCTGGAGTGTACGGGACAGGGACCAAGAGACCCAGTACTTC
CDR3 protein: CAWSVRDRDQETQYF

D gene: TRBD1
J gene: TRBJ2-5
clone size: once
V gene: TRBV5-3
CDR3 DNA: TGTGCCAGAAGCTTAGGGACAGGGAAAGAGACCCAGTACTTC
CDR3 protein: CARSLGTGKETQYF

D gene: TRBD1
J gene: TRBJ1-6
clone size: NA
V gene: TRBV7-9
CDR3 DNA: TGTGCCAGCAGCATAGGGGGGACAGACGGTAATTCACCCCTCCACTTT
CDR3 protein: CASSIGGTDGNSPLHF

D gene: NA
J gene: TRBJ1-6
clone size: NA
V gene: TRBV30
CDR3 DNA: TGTGCCTGGGACAGAAGAAATTCACCCCTCCACTTT
CDR3 protein: CAWDRRNSPLHF

D gene: NA
J gene: TRBJ1-6
clone size: NA
V gene: TRBV7-6
CDR3 DNA: TGTGCCAGCAAGGTTGACGCAGGGTGGAATAATTCACCCCTCCACTTT
CDR3 protein: CASKVDAGWNNSPLHF

D gene: TRBD1
J gene: TRBJ2-2
clone size: NA
V gene: TRBV5-5
CDR3 DNA: TGTGCCAGCTTGACCGGGACAGGGGTCACCGGGGAGCTGTTTTTT
CDR3 protein: CASLTGTGVTGELFF

D gene: TRBD1
J gene: TRBJ1-3
clone size: few
V gene: TRBV15
CDR3 DNA: TGTGCCACCAGCAGCGGGACAGAGGGGGGAAACACCATATATTTT
CDR3 protein: CATSSGTEGGNTIYF

D gene: NA
J gene: TRBJ1-2
clone size: NA
V gene: TRBV4-2
CDR3 DNA: TGTGCCAGCAGCCAAGAATATGGAGCAGGGGCCTCTTATGGCTACACCTTC
CDR3 protein: CASSQEYGAGASYGYTF

D gene: NA
J gene: TRBJ2-2
clone size: NA
V gene: TRBV9
CDR3 DNA: TGTGCCAGCAGCTCGGGACTGCTCAACACCGGGGAGCTGTTTTTT
CDR3 protein: CASSSGLLNTGELFF

D gene: NA
J gene: TRBJ2-5
clone size: NA
V gene: TRBV5-6
CDR3 DNA: TGTGCCAGCAGCTGGCAGGGTTTCGGGTACGAGACCCAGTACTTC
CDR3 protein: CASSWQGFGYETQYF

D gene: NA
J gene: TRBJ1-2
clone size: NA
V gene: TRBV4-1
CDR3 DNA: TGCGCCAGCAGCCAAGAGGGTAGGGGCTATGGCTACACCTTC
CDR3 protein: CASSQEGRGYGYTF

D gene: TRBD2
J gene: TRBJ2-1
clone size: NA
V gene: TRBV4-2
CDR3 DNA: TGTGCCAGCAGCCAAGCAGGGTTGCGGGGGGGGTACAATGAGCAGTTCTTC
CDR3 protein: CASSQAGLRGGYNEQFF

D gene: NA
J gene: TRBJ2-6
clone size: NA
V gene: TRBV7-8
CDR3 DNA: TGTGCCAGCAGCTTACTGTACTCTAATGGGGCCAACGTCCTGACTTTC
CDR3 protein: CASSLLYSNGANVLTF

D gene: NA
J gene: TRBJ1-5
clone size: NA
V gene: TRBV15
CDR3 DNA: TGTGCCACCAGCAGCCACGGACCTAGCCGTCAGCCCCAGCATTTT
CDR3 protein: CATSSHGPSRQPQHF

D gene: TRBD1
J gene: TRBJ2-4
clone size: few
V gene: TRBV2
CDR3 DNA: TGTGCCAGCAGTGTATCAGTGGGACAGGCGAATGAAAAAAACATTCAGTACTTC
CDR3 protein: CASSVSVGQANEKNIQYF

D gene: TRBD1
J gene: TRBJ2-7
clone size: NA
V gene: TRBV11-2
CDR3 DNA: TGTGCCAGCAGCCCCCGGGACAGGGGCTCCTACGAGCAGTACTTC
CDR3 protein: CASSPRDRGSYEQYF

D gene: NA
J gene: TRBJ1-2
clone size: NA
V gene: TRBV19
CDR3 DNA: TGTGCCAGTAGTCCTTGGACAGCCAACTATGGCTACACCTTC
CDR3 protein: CASSPWTANYGYTF

D gene: TRBD1
J gene: TRBJ1-3
clone size: NA
V gene: TRBV7-9
CDR3 DNA: TGTGCCAGCAGCTTTTGGCGGGACAGGAGCTCTGGAAACACCATATATTTT
CDR3 protein: CASSFWRDRSSGNTIYF

D gene: TRBD2
J gene: TRBJ2-5
clone size: NA
V gene: TRBV2
CDR3 DNA: TGTGCCAGCATCCCGGGGGGGGGCTTAAAGACCCAGTACTTC
CDR3 protein: CASIPGGGLKTQYF

D gene: NA
J gene: TRBJ2-5
clone size: once
V gene: TRBV5-6
CDR3 DNA: TGTGCCAGCAGCATGCAGGGATTTCTCGGGACCCAGTACTTC
CDR3 protein: CASSMQGFLGTQYF

D gene: NA
J gene: TRBJ1-5
clone size: NA
V gene: TRBV27
CDR3 DNA: TGTGCCAGCAGTTTCAGGGAAAATCAGCCCCAGCATTTT
CDR3 protein: CASSFRENQPQHF

D gene: NA
J gene: TRBJ1-2
clone size: NA
V gene: TRBV19
CDR3 DNA: TGTGCCAGTAGTACCACTCACTCAGACAGGAGTAACTATGGCTACACCTTC
CDR3 protein: CASSTTHSDRSNYGYTF

D gene: TRBD1
J gene: TRBJ2-3
clone size: NA
V gene: TRBV12-5
CDR3 DNA: TGTGCTAGTGCGTTGCAGGGGGCAGATACGCAGTATTTT
CDR3 protein: CASALQGADTQYF

D gene: NA
J gene: TRBJ1-6
clone size: NA
V gene: TRBV14
CDR3 DNA: TGTGCCAGCAGCCCCCGCAGACAGACTAATTCACCCCTCCACTTT
CDR3 protein: CASSPRRQTNSPLHF

D gene: NA
J gene: TRBJ1-6
clone size: once
V gene: TRBV11-2
CDR3 DNA: TGTGCCAGCAGCTTACGCGCGGGGATTAATTCACCCCTCCACTTT
CDR3 protein: CASSLRAGINSPLHF

D gene: NA
J gene: TRBJ2-2
clone size: NA
V gene: TRBV6-1
CDR3 DNA: TGTGCCAGCATCGGGGCCGGGGAGCTGTTTTTT
CDR3 protein: CASIGAGELFF

D gene: NA
J gene: TRBJ1-5
clone size: NA
V gene: TRBV2
CDR3 DNA: TGTGCCAGCAGTGTCGAGGGCTTGAGCAATCAGCCCCAGCATTTT
CDR3 protein: CASSVEGLSNQPQHF

D gene: TRBD2
J gene: TRBJ2-3
clone size: once
V gene: TRBV11-1
CDR3 DNA: TGTGCCAGCAGCCTCAGCGGGGGGGCGGGCACAGATACGCAGTATTTT
CDR3 protein: CASSLSGGAGTDTQYF

D gene: TRBD1
J gene: TRBJ1-4
clone size: NA
V gene: TRBV5-1
CDR3 DNA: TGCGCCAGCAGCTGGGGGGACAGGGCAGAAACTAATGAAAAACTGTTTTTT
CDR3 protein: CASSWGDRAETNEKLFF

D gene: NA
J gene: TRBJ2-3
clone size: few
V gene: TRBV19
CDR3 DNA: TGTGCCAGTAGTATAGATCCATCAGATACGCAGTATTTT
CDR3 protein: CASSIDPSDTQYF

D gene: NA
J gene: TRBJ2-2
clone size: NA
V gene: TRBV5-6
CDR3 DNA: TGTGCCAGCAGCTGGCTTAACACCGGGGAGCTGTTTTTT
CDR3 protein: CASSWLNTGELFF

D gene: TRBD2
J gene: TRBJ2-7
clone size: few
V gene: TRBV27
CDR3 DNA: TGTGCCAGCAGTCAGCACAGCGGGACCTACGAGCAGTACTTC
CDR3 protein: CASSQHSGTYEQYF